This T cell receptor (beta chain) comes out of a study of blood T cell repertoires in COVID-19. Per the original methods: Amplification of reference gene primers was used by the study to estimate nucleated cell counts. Sequencing used immunoSEQ multiplex PCR; TCRdb keeps in-frame clones, though not all of them. The DNA gave D and trimming, while V, J and clone size come from that table. The repertoire holds about 200,000 clones, around 81% seen once, with 6.5% to 8.5% in the top ten. The age range of participants was 18 to 89 years, with residence in about two dozen US areas. Germline loops: CDR1 GTSNPN, CDR2 SVGIG (reference sequence). This CDR3 is built from 16 residues. Trimming removed 1 base from V and 4 bases from J, with 19 bases in between.

This receptor was identified in a woman aged 40 to 49 with acute COVID-19. Sequences were obtained from PBMCs or T cells enriched from blood (not recorded which). V gene TRBV30 combines with J gene TRBJ1-1, with a tentative D call TRBD1 (5 bases). CDR3 coding DNA: TGTGCCTGGAGTGCTTCGAGGGCGGGGGGAACCACTGAAGCTTTCTTT. Translating it yields CAWSASRAGGTTEAFF.